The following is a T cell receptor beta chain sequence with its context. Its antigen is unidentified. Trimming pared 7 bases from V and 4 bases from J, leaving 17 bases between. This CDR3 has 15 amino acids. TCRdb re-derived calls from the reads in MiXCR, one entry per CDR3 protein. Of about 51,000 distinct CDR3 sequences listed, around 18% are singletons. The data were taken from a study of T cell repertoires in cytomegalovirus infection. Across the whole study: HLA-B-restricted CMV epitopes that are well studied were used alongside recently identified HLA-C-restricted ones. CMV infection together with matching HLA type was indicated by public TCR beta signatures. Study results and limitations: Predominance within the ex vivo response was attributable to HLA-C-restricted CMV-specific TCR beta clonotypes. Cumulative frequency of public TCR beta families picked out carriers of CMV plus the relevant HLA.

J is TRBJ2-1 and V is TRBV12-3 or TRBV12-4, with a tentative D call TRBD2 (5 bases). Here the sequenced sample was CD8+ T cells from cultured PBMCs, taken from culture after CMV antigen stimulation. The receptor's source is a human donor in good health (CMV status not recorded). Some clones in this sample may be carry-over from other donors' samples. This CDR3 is CASTPSRAPYNEQFF. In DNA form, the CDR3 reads TGTGCCAGCACCCCCTCGAGGGCCCCGTACAATGAGCAGTTCTTC.